This TCR beta chain was identified in a study of Ad26.COV2.S vaccination and SARS-CoV-2 variants. Overall study: The donor belonged to the COV1001 Ad26.COV2.S trial arm.

The length of the CDR3 is 13 residues. V gave up 4 bases and J gave up 10 bases, with 15 bases separating them. CDR1 is SGDLS and CDR2 is YYNGEE in the germline V gene. Study-wide results and limits: Quantification of TCR breadth and depth may have yielded underestimates of total T cell responses.

This clone occurred once. The target antigen is unknown. Treatment meaning: some 20 received Ad26.COV2.S at low or high dose, single or two shots; several received placebo; per-sample allocation not given. Specimens were obtained on day 63 following the first vaccine or placebo injection. TCRdb's copy holds only in-frame clones and misses some; the assay was immunoSEQ multiplex PCR. The data show over 400,000 clones, 92% seen once. The sample was peripheral blood, taken in a trial of Ad26.COV2.S vaccine versus placebo. This chain links TRBV9 with TRBJ2-1; weak D call: TRBD2 (5 bases). This receptor was taken from a person aged 18-60 years who received the Ad26.COV2.S COVID-19 vaccine or a placebo. The DNA of the CDR3 is TGTGCCAGCAGCAAAAGGGAAACGGGGGAGCAGTTCTTC. Amino acids: CASSKRETGEQFF.